The 20 T cell receptor beta chains below all came from one sample that was sequenced in a study of blood T cell repertoires in COVID-19. Assay used: immunoSEQ multiplex PCR; TCRdb lists only in-frame clones, some missing. Of 75,000 to 95,000 clones in the sample, 80% to 90% were seen once. The sample was peripheral blood. The receptors were gathered from a man aged 45-65 years with active COVID-19.

The gene calls are TRBV5-1 and TRBJ2-7; 8 bases are a match to TRBD2. V lost 3 bases to trimming and J lost 4 bases; unmatched junction nucleotides: 9. The CDR3 loop spans 15 amino acids. Germline-derived CDR1 and CDR2 are SGHRS and YFSETQ. The CDR3 loop reads CASSSHTGGLYEQYF. In DNA, the CDR3 is TGCGCCAGCAGCTCCCACACGGGGGGGTTGTACGAGCAGTACTTC. The full variable domain, rest sourced from reference TRBV5-1 and TRBJ2-7, is KAGVTQTPRYLIKTRGQQVTLSCSPISGHRSVSWYQQTPGQGLQFLFEYFSETQRNKGNFPGRFSGRQFSNSRSEMNVSTLELGDSALYLCASSSHTGGLYEQYFGPGTRLTVT.

This chain links TRBV7-8 with TRBJ2-3; the D gene is possibly TRBD1 (5 bases). Per germline, CDR1 SGHVS and CDR2 FQNEAQ. CDR3 length equals 14 residues. Trimming stripped 6 bases from V and 0 bases from J, with 10 bases between. For the CDR3, the DNA is TGTGCCAGCAGAGGACACTCTAGCACAGATACGCAGTATTTT. This sequence encodes CASRGHSSTDTQYF.

This rearrangement joins TRBV5-1 to TRBJ2-5; D uncertain. The CDR3 extends over 14 amino acids. With 1 base removed from V and 4 bases from J, the gap between germline ends came to 11 bases. Germline V gene data show CDR1 as SGHRS and CDR2 as YFSETQ. The CDR3 coding sequence is TGCGCCAGCAGCTTGACCCTTACCGGAGAGACCCAGTACTTC. Translating it yields CASSLTLTGETQYF.

V and J are TRBV25-1 and TRBJ1-1, with a possible D match to TRBD1 (5 bases). V was trimmed by 0 bases and J by 4 bases, leaving 9 bases between them. Germline CDR1 reads MGHDK; CDR2 reads SYGVNS. The CDR3 is 14 amino acids. The DNA of the CDR3 is TGTGCCAGCAGTGAATACGGGGGTGGCACTGAAGCTTTCTTT. Amino acid sequence: CASSEYGGGTEAFF.

The chain links TRBV6-1 to TRBJ2-5; 11 bases line up with TRBD2. Unmatched junction bases numbered 4, after V lost 8 bases and J lost 5 bases. The CDR3 runs to 13 residues. In germline, CDR1 is MNHNS, CDR2 SASEGT. The CDR3 sequence: CASVAGGRETQYF. The CDR3 coding sequence is TGTGCCAGCGTAGCGGGGGGGCGGGAGACCCAGTACTTC.

This chain joins TRBV28 and TRBJ2-7, with 7 bases identical to TRBD1. V dropped 6 bases and J dropped 6; count of bases not matched to a gene: 11. Germline CDR1 reads MDHEN; CDR2 reads SYDVKM. The CDR3 runs 14 residues. The CDR3 region has the DNA TGTGCCAGCAGCCTCGACAGGGTGCGATGCGAGCAGTACTTC. Residues: CASSLDRVRCEQYF.

This chain uses TRBV6-2 or TRBV6-3 with TRBJ2-7, with a tentative D call TRBD1 (5 bases). Germline V gene lookup returns CDR1 MNHEY and CDR2 SVGEGT. V lost 6 bases and J 3 bases, leaving 15 bases between the germline ends. This CDR3 contains 14 residues. The CDR3 region is CASSPSWQGYEQYF. In DNA form, the CDR3 reads TGTGCCAGCAGCCCCTCATGGCAGGGCTACGAGCAGTACTTC.

V usage is TRBV19 and J usage is TRBJ2-1; 8 nucleotides match TRBD1. CDR1 and CDR2 from the germline V gene are LNHDA and SQIVND (reference sequence). The CDR3 totals 17 residues. The V and J ends lost 1 base and 4 bases, in that order; junction bases with no gene match: 9. The CDR3, as DNA: TGTGCCAGTAGTATAGGCCAGGGGGCTATGGGATACAATGAGCAGTTCTTC. Translated, it gives CASSIGQGAMGYNEQFF. The full variable domain, in which reference TRBV19 and TRBJ2-1 provide the parts outside the CDR3, is DGGITQSPKYLFRKEGQNVTLSCEQNLNHDAMYWYRQDPGQGLRLIYYSQIVNDFQKGDIAEGYSVSREKKESFPLTVTSAQKNPTAFYLCASSIGQGAMGYNEQFFGPGTRLTVL.

This clone was observed a single time. As DNA, the CDR3 is TGTGCCAGTAGCAGGGGAACAACCAAAAACATTCAGTACTTC. This encodes CASSRGTTKNIQYF. The chain has TRBV19 and TRBJ2-4, with a weak D call TRBD1 (6 bases). V lost 6 bases to trimming and J lost 2 bases, with 11 bases between them. Per the germline V gene, CDR1 is LNHDA and CDR2 is SQIVND (reference sequence). This CDR3 comprises 14 residues. The full variable domain, in which reference TRBV19 and TRBJ2-4 provide the parts outside the CDR3, is DGGITQSPKYLFRKEGQNVTLSCEQNLNHDAMYWYRQDPGQGLRLIYYSQIVNDFQKGDIAEGYSVSREKKESFPLTVTSAQKNPTAFYLCASSRGTTKNIQYFGAGTRLSVL.

This clone was counted between two and nine times. V usage is TRBV28 and J usage is TRBJ1-2, with 8 bases fitting TRBD1. Unmatched junction bases numbered 7, after V lost 6 bases and J lost 4 bases. Germline V CDR1 and CDR2: MDHEN, SYDVKM. The CDR3 runs to 14 residues. The chain's CDR3 is CASRNPQGAYGYTF. CDR3 in DNA: TGTGCCAGCAGGAATCCTCAGGGGGCCTATGGCTACACCTTC.

V usage is TRBV7-6 and J usage is TRBJ2-3, with TRBD1 matching 8 bases. Germline V lookup: CDR1 SGHVS, CDR2 FNYEAQ. The CDR3 has 17 amino acids. V trimming: 5 bases; J trimming: 1 base; junction bases outside the gene matches: 11. For the CDR3, the DNA is TGTGCCAGCAGCCCCCTCGGCAGGGGGCAGGGCACAGATACGCAGTATTTT. Protein: CASSPLGRGQGTDTQYF.

In this sample, this clone turned up once. J is TRBJ2-1 and V is TRBV4-1; a weak D match, TRBD1 (6 bases). In germline, CDR1 is MGHRA, CDR2 YSYEKL. V lost 0 bases and J 3 bases, leaving 15 bases between the germline ends. The CDR3 extends over 17 amino acids. The CDR3 spells CASSQDADRILYNEQFF. CDR3 DNA: TGCGCCAGCAGCCAAGATGCCGACAGGATCCTCTACAATGAGCAGTTCTTC.

V usage is TRBV30 and J usage is TRBJ1-1, with unresolved D. This CDR3 is 13 amino acids long. Germline V lookup: CDR1 GTSNPN, CDR2 SVGIG (reference sequence). V was shortened by 0 bases and J by 1 base, with 6 bases between the two germline ends. CDR3 sequence (DNA): TGTGCCTGGAGTGTACAACGGAACACTGAAGCTTTCTTT. Protein: CAWSVQRNTEAFF.

The gene calls are TRBV18 and TRBJ2-2, with a weak D call TRBD1 (6 bases). The CDR3 length is 16 residues. Germline CDR1 reads KGHSH; CDR2 reads LQKENI. V was shortened by 3 bases and J by 4 bases, with 15 bases between the two germline ends. The CDR3 here is CASSPRSQGPTGELFF. CDR3 nucleotide sequence: TGTGCCAGCTCACCGAGGTCACAGGGTCCCACCGGGGAGCTGTTTTTT.

The genes are TRBV18 and TRBJ2-1; the match to TRBD1 covers 7 bases. Looked up from germline, CDR1 is KGHSH and CDR2 is LQKENI. The ends lost 1 base at V and 6 bases at J; junction bases unmatched: 9. The CDR3 is 16 residues long. The CDR3 bases are TGTGCCAGCTCACCACAAGCAGGGGGAGTCCTCAATGAGCAGTTCTTC. This sequence encodes CASSPQAGGVLNEQFF.

The V and J genes are TRBV5-1 and TRBJ2-7, with D maybe TRBD2 (5 bases). In germline, CDR1 is SGHRS, CDR2 YFSETQ. CDR3 length: 15 amino acids. The ends were cut back, 2 bases at V and 5 bases at J, with 17 bases in the middle. CDR3 in DNA: TGCGCCAGCAGCTTTTCGGGTGTCAGTAGCGACGAGCAGTACTTC. This encodes CASSFSGVSSDEQYF.

V is TRBV7-2 and J is TRBJ2-1; 11 bases are shared with TRBD2. CDR1 and CDR2 from the germline V gene are SGHTA and FQGNSA. The ends lost 1 base at V and 15 bases at J; junction bases unmatched: 5. This CDR3 region has 13 residues. CDR3 residues: CASSLELAGVVFF. CDR3 bases: TGTGCCAGCAGCTTAGAACTAGCGGGAGTGGTGTTCTTC.

V usage is TRBV4-3 and J usage is TRBJ2-3; possibly TRBD1 for D (5 bases). The CDR3 has 15 residues. Germline V gives CDR1 LGHNA, CDR2 YSLEER. V was cut by 1 base and J by 3 bases, with 11 bases left in between. CDR3 sequence: CASSQGRAVTDTQYF. In DNA form, the CDR3 reads TGCGCCAGCAGCCAAGGCAGGGCTGTGACAGATACGCAGTATTTT.

The rearrangement uses TRBV10-3 and TRBJ1-1; D may be TRBD1 (6 bases). Trimming removed 8 bases from V and 5 bases from J, with 15 bases in between. The germline CDR1 and CDR2 sequences are ENHRY and SYGVKD. CDR3 size: 13 residues. The CDR3 here is CAIQQGMRTEAFF. CDR3 bases: TGTGCCATCCAACAGGGTATGCGAACTGAAGCTTTCTTT.

The J gene is TRBJ1-3, the V gene TRBV7-2; D is unresolved. Germline V gives CDR1 SGHTA, CDR2 FQGNSA. The CDR3 totals 16 residues. The V gene lost 1 base and the J gene lost 0 bases, with 10 bases spanning the gap. This chain's CDR3 is CASSLVGSHSGNTIYF. The DNA for the CDR3 is TGTGCCAGCAGCTTAGTGGGCAGCCACTCTGGAAACACCATATATTTT.